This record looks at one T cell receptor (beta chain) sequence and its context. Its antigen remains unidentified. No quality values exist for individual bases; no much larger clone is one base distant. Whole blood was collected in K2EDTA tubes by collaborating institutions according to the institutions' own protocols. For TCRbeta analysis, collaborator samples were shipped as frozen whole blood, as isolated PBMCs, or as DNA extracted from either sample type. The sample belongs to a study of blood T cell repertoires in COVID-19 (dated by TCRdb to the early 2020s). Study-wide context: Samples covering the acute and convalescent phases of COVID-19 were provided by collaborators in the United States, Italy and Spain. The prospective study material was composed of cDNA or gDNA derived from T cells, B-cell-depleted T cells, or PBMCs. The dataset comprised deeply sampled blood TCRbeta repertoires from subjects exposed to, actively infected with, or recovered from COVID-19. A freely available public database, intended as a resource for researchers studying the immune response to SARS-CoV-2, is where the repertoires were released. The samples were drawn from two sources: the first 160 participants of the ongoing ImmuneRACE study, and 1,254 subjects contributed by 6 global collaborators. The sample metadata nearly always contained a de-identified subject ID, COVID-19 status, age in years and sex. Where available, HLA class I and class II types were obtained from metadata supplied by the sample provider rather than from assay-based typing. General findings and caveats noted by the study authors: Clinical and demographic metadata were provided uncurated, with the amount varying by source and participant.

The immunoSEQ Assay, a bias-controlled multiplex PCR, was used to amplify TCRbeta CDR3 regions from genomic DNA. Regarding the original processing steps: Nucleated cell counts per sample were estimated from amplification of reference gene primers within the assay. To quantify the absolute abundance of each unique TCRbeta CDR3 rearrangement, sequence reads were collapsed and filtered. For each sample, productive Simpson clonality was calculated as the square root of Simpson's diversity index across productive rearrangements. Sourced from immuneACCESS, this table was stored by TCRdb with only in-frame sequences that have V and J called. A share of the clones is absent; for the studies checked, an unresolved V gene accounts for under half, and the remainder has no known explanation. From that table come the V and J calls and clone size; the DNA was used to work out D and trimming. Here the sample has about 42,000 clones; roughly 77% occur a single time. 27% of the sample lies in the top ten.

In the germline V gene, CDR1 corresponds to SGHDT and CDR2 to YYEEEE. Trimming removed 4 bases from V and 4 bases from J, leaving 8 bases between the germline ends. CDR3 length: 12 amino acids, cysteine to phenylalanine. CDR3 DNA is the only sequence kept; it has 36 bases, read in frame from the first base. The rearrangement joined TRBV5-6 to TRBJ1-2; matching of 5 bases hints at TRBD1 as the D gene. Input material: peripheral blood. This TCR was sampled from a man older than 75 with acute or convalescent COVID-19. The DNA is TGTGCCAGCAGCCAGGGTGGCTATGGCTACACCTTC. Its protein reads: CASSQGGYGYTF.